The 21 T cell receptor beta chains reported below all come from one sample, sequenced in a study of cytomegalovirus exposure and HLA in healthy donors. The PCR used 60 Vbeta and 13 Jbeta primers. Data came from immunoSEQ multiplex PCR; TCRdb stores just in-frame clones and leaves some out. The table shows roughly 130,000 clones, with more than 60% occurring only once. Sequenced: PBMCs. These TCRs come from a woman aged 50 to 65 in good health and CMV-seropositive.

The rearrangement links TRBV6-1 to TRBJ2-1, with 7 bases identical to TRBD1. In germline, CDR1 is MNHNS, CDR2 SASEGT. The CDR3 sequence is 16 residues long. Unmatched junction bases numbered 6, after V lost 1 base and J lost 3 bases. CDR3 coding DNA: TGTGCCAGCAGTGAAGTCACGGGACAGCACTACAATGAGCAGTTCTTC. Translation: CASSEVTGQHYNEQFF.

The V and J genes are TRBV29-1 and TRBJ2-3; a possible D gene is TRBD2 (6 bases). The germline V and J ends were trimmed by 4 bases and 2 bases, with 13 bases remaining between them. The V gene's germline CDR1 is SQVTM and CDR2 ANQGSEA. This CDR3 is 14 amino acids long. This chain's CDR3 is CSVVGLGLTDTQYF. As DNA, the CDR3 is TGCAGCGTTGTGGGACTGGGACTCACAGATACGCAGTATTTT.

This chain joins TRBV9 and TRBJ2-5; 7 nucleotides agree with TRBD2. V lost 3 bases to trimming and J lost 1 base; unmatched junction nucleotides: 3. Germline V gene sequence: CDR1 SGDLS, CDR2 YYNGEE. The CDR3 runs 14 residues. The chain's CDR3 is CASSGGGFQETQYF. The CDR3 nucleotides read TGTGCCAGCAGCGGGGGGGGATTCCAAGAGACCCAGTACTTC.

The rearrangement links TRBV7-3 to TRBJ1-1; possibly TRBD1 for D (5 bases). Germline V gene lookup returns CDR1 SGHTA and CDR2 FQGTGA. The CDR3 is 13 residues long. V lost 7 bases and J 3 bases, leaving 12 bases between the germline ends. The CDR3 region has the DNA TGTGCCAGCACCTCCCAGGGTGACACTGAAGCTTTCTTT. This encodes CASTSQGDTEAFF.

The chain combines TRBV4-1 with TRBJ1-1; D not resolved. CDR1 is MGHRA, CDR2 YSYEKL, per germline. The CDR3 is 12 amino acids. V was clipped by 6 bases and J by 0 bases, with 5 bases between them. This CDR3 reads CASRGVNTEAFF. The CDR3 nucleotides are TGCGCCAGCAGGGGAGTGAACACTGAAGCTTTCTTT.

V usage is TRBV11-2 and J usage is TRBJ1-1; 8 bases match TRBD1. J gave up 4 bases and V 5 bases, and 9 bases lay outside the gene matches. Germline-derived CDR1 and CDR2 are SGHAT and FQNNGV. The length of the CDR3 is 15 residues. CDR3 DNA: TGTGCCAGCAGCCGAACGACAGGGGTGGGCACTGAAGCTTTCTTT. Residues: CASSRTTGVGTEAFF.

The chain combines TRBV30 with TRBJ1-3; 7 bases are shared with TRBD1. Germline V gene data show CDR1 as GTSNPN and CDR2 as SVGIG (reference sequence). The ends lost 4 bases at V and 4 bases at J; junction bases unmatched: 7. This CDR3 is 14 amino acids long. The CDR3 is CAWIRTGSGNTIYF. The CDR3 bases are TGTGCCTGGATTCGGACAGGATCCGGAAACACCATATATTTT.

The sample holds a few counts of this clone. V gene TRBV7-6 combines with J gene TRBJ2-7; TRBD1 matches at 10 bases. Trimming removed 4 bases from V and 5 bases from J; junction bases left unmatched: 5. The CDR3 loop spans 14 amino acids. Germline V gives CDR1 SGHVS, CDR2 FNYEAQ. The CDR3 protein is CASSWGQGPHEQYF. CDR3 DNA: TGTGCCAGCAGCTGGGGACAGGGGCCCCACGAGCAGTACTTC.

V usage is TRBV11-2 and J usage is TRBJ1-4; D is ambiguous. The CDR3 totals 12 residues. Germline CDR1 reads SGHAT; CDR2 reads FQNNGV. With 4 bases removed from V and 8 bases from J, the gap between germline ends came to 8 bases. CDR3 in DNA: TGTGCCAGCAGCTCCCTCGGGGAAAAACTGTTTTTT. It codes for CASSSLGEKLFF.

V is TRBV5-1 and J is TRBJ2-5, with 9 positions matching TRBD1. Germline V gene data show CDR1 as SGHRS and CDR2 as YFSETQ. V was clipped by 4 bases and J by 4 bases; unmatched bases: 14. The CDR3 is made up of 17 amino acids. CDR3 in amino acids: CASSPIPGQGLGETQYF. In DNA form, the CDR3 reads TGCGCCAGCAGCCCTATTCCAGGACAGGGGTTGGGAGAGACCCAGTACTTC. The entire variable domain, with the rest obtained from reference TRBV5-1 and TRBJ2-5, is as follows: KAGVTQTPRYLIKTRGQQVTLSCSPISGHRSVSWYQQTPGQGLQFLFEYFSETQRNKGNFPGRFSGRQFSNSRSEMNVSTLELGDSALYLCASSPIPGQGLGETQYFGPGTRLLVL.

V gene TRBV15 combines with J gene TRBJ1-1; D is possibly TRBD1 (6 bases). V gave up 0 bases and J gave up 5 bases, with 13 bases separating them. The CDR3 covers 15 residues. Germline CDR1 LNHNV, CDR2 YYDKDF (reference sequence). The CDR3 nucleotides are TGTGCCACCAGCAGAGATTATGGGGGCGGGACTGAAGCTTTCTTT. Protein sequence: CATSRDYGGGTEAFF.

The chain combines TRBV27 with TRBJ2-1, with TRBD2 matching 8 bases. This CDR3 has 12 amino acids. Germline assignment: CDR1 MNHEY and CDR2 SMNVEV (reference sequence). The ends lost 5 bases at V and 6 bases at J; junction bases unmatched: 0. CDR3 bases: TGTGCCAGCAGTCGGGGGGGCAATGAGCAGTTCTTC. Translation gives CASSRGGNEQFF.

The rearrangement uses TRBV10-3 and TRBJ1-2; 8 bases are a match to TRBD1. The CDR3 loop spans 15 amino acids. Looked up from germline, CDR1 is ENHRY and CDR2 is SYGVKD. V lost 4 bases, J lost 5 bases, and 9 bases stayed unmatched. The CDR3 spells CAISARTGLGYGYTF. The CDR3 DNA sequence: TGTGCCATCAGTGCAAGGACAGGGTTAGGGTATGGCTACACCTTC.

V is TRBV30 and J is TRBJ2-1; D is undetermined. Germline V CDR1 and CDR2: GTSNPN, SVGIG (reference sequence). This CDR3 contains 12 residues. The V end lost 2 bases, the J end lost 12 bases, and 14 bases lay between the germline ends. CDR3 in amino acids: CAWSSGGRWQFF. The CDR3 DNA sequence: TGTGCCTGGAGTTCCGGCGGCCGATGGCAGTTCTTC.

This rearrangement joins TRBV6-6 to TRBJ1-2; no reliable D call. The CDR3 consists of 12 residues. Trimming removed 11 bases at V and 5 bases at J, with 15 bases between. The germline CDR1 and CDR2 sequences are MNHNY and SVGAGI (reference sequence). CDR3: CAGRNGGYGYTF. CDR3 DNA: TGTGCCGGCCGAAACGGAGGGTATGGCTACACCTTC.

The chain is built from TRBV6-5 and TRBJ2-5; D gene uncertain. The DNA end is a closer match to TRBJ2-7, so the J assignment may be wrong. CDR3 length equals 15 residues. The germline gives CDR1 MNHEY, CDR2 SVGAGI. The CDR3 region has the DNA TGTGCCAGCAGTTACTCGTCATCAGGTTCCTACGAGCAGTACTTC. Translating it yields CASSYSSSGSYEQYF.

CDR3: CASSLRGGVGDEQYF. CDR3 sequence (DNA): TGTGCCAGCAGCTTGCGGGGGGGGGTGGGGGACGAGCAGTACTTC. The V call is TRBV5-6, the J call TRBJ2-7; 8 bases are a match to TRBD2. The CDR3 has 15 amino acids. In germline, CDR1 is SGHDT, CDR2 YYEEEE. V was clipped by 1 base and J by 5 bases; unmatched bases: 8.

The table lists this clone with a few counts. V usage is TRBV6-5 and J usage is TRBJ2-2, with D possibly TRBD2 on 6 matching bases. Germline CDR1 MNHEY, CDR2 SVGAGI. The CDR3 sequence is 13 residues long. V lost 9 bases and J lost 7, with 15 bases in between. The CDR3 DNA sequence: TGTGCCAGTATTCAAGCGGGTGGCGGGGAGCTGTTTTTT. Residues: CASIQAGGGELFF.

The gene calls are TRBV27 and TRBJ2-1, with 11 bases fitting TRBD2. Germline lookup yields CDR1 MNHEY and CDR2 SMNVEV (reference sequence). This CDR3 contains 21 residues. V was pared by 1 base and J by 3 bases, with 17 bases of the junction left unmatched. The CDR3 DNA is TGTGCCAGCAGTTTATTCTCCATGGGGTTTAGCGGGGGGGCCATCTACAATGAGCAGTTCTTC. It is translated as CASSLFSMGFSGGAIYNEQFF.

This clone was observed a single time. The gene calls are TRBV5-6 and TRBJ2-3; D not certain. Germline CDR1 SGHDT, CDR2 YYEEEE. This CDR3 contains 13 residues. V was pared by 0 bases and J by 3 bases, with 5 bases between. The CDR3, as DNA: TGTGCCAGCAGCTTGGGCGCGACAGATACGCAGTATTTT. Translating it yields CASSLGATDTQYF.

This clone showed up just once. The rearrangement uses TRBV5-1 and TRBJ2-5; 13 nucleotides line up with TRBD2. CDR1 and CDR2 from the germline V gene are SGHRS and YFSETQ. The CDR3 consists of 14 residues. V lost 7 bases and J lost 1; bases outside the gene matches: 1. DNA for the CDR3: TGCGCCAGCCGACTAGCGGGGGGCCAAGAGACCCAGTACTTC. Amino acid sequence: CASRLAGGQETQYF.